The 16 T cell receptor beta chains presented below share a single source sample, sequenced in a study of identical twins. Each CDR3 protein gets one entry after TCRdb re-called the 5' RACE reads with MiXCR. This table has roughly 250,000 distinct CDR3 sequences, more than 13% appearing once. The specimen sequenced was memory (CD45RO+) T cells sorted from blood. These receptor sequences come from a woman younger than 30 in good health.

The V and J genes are TRBV19 and TRBJ2-4, with a tentative D call TRBD2 (6 bases). The CDR3 runs 16 residues. Germline V CDR1 and CDR2: LNHDA, SQIVND (reference sequence). Trimming left V 5 bases short and J 3 bases short, with 17 bases between. For the CDR3, the DNA is TGTGCCAGTAGTTTCCTTAGGGACTCTGACAAAAACATTCAGTACTTC. This gives the protein CASSFLRDSDKNIQYF.

This sequence joins TRBV10-3 and TRBJ2-7, with D possibly matching TRBD1 (6 bases). The CDR3 loop spans 12 amino acids. Trimming took 8 bases from V and 6 from J, leaving 14 bases between them. Germline CDR1 is ENHRY and CDR2 is SYGVKD. Here the CDR3 reads CAISYGGFEQYF. CDR3 DNA: TGTGCCATCTCGTATGGGGGCTTCGAGCAGTACTTC.

CDR3 in DNA: TGCGCCAGCAGTGAGTCGGGTGTGGGTAGCGGGAGAGGCAATGAGCAGTTCTTC. Translated, it gives CASSESGVGSGRGNEQFF. This chain links TRBV10-1 with TRBJ2-1; 9 bases map to TRBD2. With 0 bases clipped from V and 6 bases from J, the junction kept 12 bases outside the gene matches. The CDR3 is 18 amino acids. Germline assignment: CDR1 WNHNN and CDR2 SYGVQD (reference sequence).

CDR3 in DNA: TGTGCCAGCAGACCGGGACGTACCTACGAGCAGTACTTC. This encodes CASRPGRTYEQYF. This chain links TRBV6-1 with TRBJ2-7; D is perhaps TRBD1 or TRBD2 (5 bases each). This CDR3 region has 13 residues. CDR1 is MNHNS, CDR2 SASEGT, per germline. Trimming left V 6 bases short and J 2 bases short, with 11 bases between.

This clonotype was counted only a few times. This sequence joins TRBV5-1 and TRBJ2-7; 7 nucleotides agree with TRBD2. Germline CDR1 and CDR2: SGHRS and YFSETQ. The CDR3 length is 15 residues. V lost 5 bases, J lost 0 bases, and 8 bases stayed unmatched. The DNA for the CDR3 is TGCGCCAGCAGACGGGACTATTCGAGCTCCTACGAGCAGTACTTC. This encodes CASRRDYSSSYEQYF. The full variable domain, completed using reference TRBV5-1 and TRBJ2-7, is KAGVTQTPRYLIKTRGQQVTLSCSPISGHRSVSWYQQTPGQGLQFLFEYFSETQRNKGNFPGRFSGRQFSNSRSEMNVSTLELGDSALYLCASRRDYSSSYEQYFGPGTRLTVT.

This clonotype has a handful of counts. The rearrangement uses TRBV7-9 and TRBJ1-5; the D gene is possibly TRBD1 (5 bases). The ends were cut back, 5 bases at V and 6 bases at J, with 17 bases in the middle. The CDR3 extends over 15 amino acids. Looked up from germline, CDR1 is SEHNR and CDR2 is FQNEAQ (reference sequence). CDR3 in DNA: TGTGCCAGCAGCCTGGGACCCTCGGCCGTTCAGCCCCAGCATTTT. It codes for CASSLGPSAVQPQHF.

This clonotype was counted ten times or more. This chain connects TRBV5-1 to TRBJ2-5; 10 nucleotides agree with TRBD2. J was trimmed by 7 bases and V by 1 base; bases with no gene match: 7. CDR3 length: 15 residues. CDR1 is SGHRS, CDR2 YFSETQ, per germline. The CDR3 region has the DNA TGCGCCAGCAGCTTGTGGACTAGCGGAAGCGGGACCCAGTACTTC. Its protein product is CASSLWTSGSGTQYF.

This clonotype was detected ten times or more. The V call is TRBV28, the J call TRBJ2-1; 10 nucleotides align to TRBD1. The CDR3 spans 15 residues. The V and J ends lost 1 base and 6 bases, in that order; junction bases with no gene match: 3. Germline CDR1 is MDHEN and CDR2 is SYDVKM. CDR3 nucleotides: TGTGCCAGCAGTTTATCCCGGACAGGGGGCAATGAGCAGTTCTTC. Protein product: CASSLSRTGGNEQFF.

This clonotype was counted between two and nine times. The chain recombines TRBV2 with TRBJ1-6; 8 bases align to TRBD1. The ends lost 5 bases at V and 12 bases at J; junction bases unmatched: 3. The V gene's germline CDR1 is SNHLY and CDR2 FYNNEI. The CDR3 extends over 12 amino acids. CDR3 in amino acids: CASSPTGGPLHF. CDR3 nucleotide sequence: TGTGCCAGCAGTCCTACAGGGGGACCCCTCCACTTT.

This clonotype has more than one count but fewer than ten. The chain recombines TRBV2 with TRBJ2-4; weak D call: TRBD2 (5 bases). Deletions cut 6 bases from V and 0 bases from J, with 15 bases between. CDR1 and CDR2 from the germline V gene are SNHLY and FYNNEI. The CDR3 spans 16 residues. The CDR3 reads CASRRAASLAKNIQYF. The CDR3 bases are TGTGCCAGCAGGAGGGCTGCTTCCCTAGCCAAAAACATTCAGTACTTC.

V gene TRBV5-1 combines with J gene TRBJ1-1, with D tentatively TRBD1 (6 bases). The CDR3 extends over 14 amino acids. The germline V gene has CDR1 SGHRS and CDR2 YFSETQ. The V gene lost 0 bases and the J gene lost 3 bases, with 9 bases spanning the gap. This CDR3 reads CASSLGGLDTEAFF. In nucleotides, the CDR3 is TGCGCCAGCAGCTTGGGGGGGCTCGACACTGAAGCTTTCTTT.

This chain joins TRBV15 and TRBJ2-5, with a possible D match to TRBD2 (6 bases). The CDR3 totals 17 residues. V lost 0 bases and J 0 bases, leaving 14 bases between the germline ends. CDR1 LNHNV and CDR2 YYDKDF come from the germline V gene (reference sequence). DNA of the CDR3: TGTGCCACCAGCAGAGAAGCGCGGGGACCGCACCAAGAGACCCAGTACTTC. This translates into CATSREARGPHQETQYF.

The CDR3 here is CASSYGGHLQETQYF. CDR3 coding DNA: TGTGCCAGCAGTTACGGGGGACACCTCCAAGAGACCCAGTACTTC. V gene TRBV6-5 combines with J gene TRBJ2-5, with D maybe TRBD1 (6 bases). The CDR3 has 15 residues. V lost 2 bases and J lost 1, with 11 bases in between. Germline V gene data show CDR1 as MNHEY and CDR2 as SVGAGI.

This clonotype was recorded once. The V call is TRBV19, the J call TRBJ2-1; either TRBD1 or TRBD2 may supply D (5 bases each). CDR3 size: 14 residues. In germline, CDR1 is LNHDA, CDR2 SQIVND (reference sequence). V was cut by 8 bases and J by 2 bases, with 13 bases left in between. The CDR3 loop reads CASSGTAAYNEQFF. In DNA form, the CDR3 reads TGTGCCAGTTCGGGGACCGCCGCCTACAATGAGCAGTTCTTC.

This clonotype has just a few counts. J is TRBJ1-6 and V is TRBV5-5; D is uncertain. This CDR3 region has 13 residues. V lost 4 bases and J lost 8, with 10 bases in between. The germline gives CDR1 SGHKS, CDR2 YYEKEE (reference sequence). DNA for the CDR3: TGTGCCAGCAGCCTCATTCAGGATTCACCCCTCCACTTT. Amino acid sequence: CASSLIQDSPLHF.

This sequence joins TRBV20-1 and TRBJ2-1; D unclear. Looked up from germline, CDR1 is DFQATT and CDR2 is SNEGSKA (reference sequence). The CDR3 is 13 amino acids. Between the trimmed V and J ends, which lost 3 bases and 5 bases, there was a span of 11 bases. The CDR3: CSASMWADNEQFF. CDR3 nucleotide sequence: TGCAGTGCTAGTATGTGGGCAGACAATGAGCAGTTCTTC.